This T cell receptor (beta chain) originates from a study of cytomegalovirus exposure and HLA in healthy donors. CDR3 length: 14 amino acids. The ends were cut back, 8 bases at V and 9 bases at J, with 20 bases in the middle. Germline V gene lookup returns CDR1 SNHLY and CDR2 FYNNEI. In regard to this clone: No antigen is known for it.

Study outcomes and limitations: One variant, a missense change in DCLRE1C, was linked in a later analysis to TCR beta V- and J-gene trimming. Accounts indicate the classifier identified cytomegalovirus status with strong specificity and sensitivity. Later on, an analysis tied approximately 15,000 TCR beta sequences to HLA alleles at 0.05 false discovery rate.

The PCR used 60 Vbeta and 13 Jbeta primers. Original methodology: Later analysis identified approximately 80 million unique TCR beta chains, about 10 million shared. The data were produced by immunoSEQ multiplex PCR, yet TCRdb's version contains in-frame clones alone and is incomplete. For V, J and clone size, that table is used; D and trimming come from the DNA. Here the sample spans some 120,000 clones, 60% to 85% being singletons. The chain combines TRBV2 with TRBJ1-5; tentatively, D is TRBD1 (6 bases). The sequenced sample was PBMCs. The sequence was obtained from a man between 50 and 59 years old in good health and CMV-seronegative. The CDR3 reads CASDVDSKHGPQHF. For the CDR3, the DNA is TGTGCCAGCGATGTGGACAGTAAACATGGGCCCCAGCATTTT.